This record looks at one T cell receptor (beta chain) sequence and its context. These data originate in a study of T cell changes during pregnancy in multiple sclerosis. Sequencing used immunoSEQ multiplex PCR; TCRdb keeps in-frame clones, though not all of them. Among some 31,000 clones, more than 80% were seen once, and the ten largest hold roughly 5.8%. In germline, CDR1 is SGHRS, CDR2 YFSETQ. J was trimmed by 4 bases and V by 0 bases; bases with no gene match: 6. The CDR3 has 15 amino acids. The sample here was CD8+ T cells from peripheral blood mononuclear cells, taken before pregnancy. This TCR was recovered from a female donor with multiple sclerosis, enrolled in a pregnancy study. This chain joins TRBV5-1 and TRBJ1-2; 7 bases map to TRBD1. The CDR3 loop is CASSLEGQTSYGYTF. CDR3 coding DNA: TGCGCCAGCAGCTTGGAGGGACAGACCTCCTATGGCTACACCTTC.